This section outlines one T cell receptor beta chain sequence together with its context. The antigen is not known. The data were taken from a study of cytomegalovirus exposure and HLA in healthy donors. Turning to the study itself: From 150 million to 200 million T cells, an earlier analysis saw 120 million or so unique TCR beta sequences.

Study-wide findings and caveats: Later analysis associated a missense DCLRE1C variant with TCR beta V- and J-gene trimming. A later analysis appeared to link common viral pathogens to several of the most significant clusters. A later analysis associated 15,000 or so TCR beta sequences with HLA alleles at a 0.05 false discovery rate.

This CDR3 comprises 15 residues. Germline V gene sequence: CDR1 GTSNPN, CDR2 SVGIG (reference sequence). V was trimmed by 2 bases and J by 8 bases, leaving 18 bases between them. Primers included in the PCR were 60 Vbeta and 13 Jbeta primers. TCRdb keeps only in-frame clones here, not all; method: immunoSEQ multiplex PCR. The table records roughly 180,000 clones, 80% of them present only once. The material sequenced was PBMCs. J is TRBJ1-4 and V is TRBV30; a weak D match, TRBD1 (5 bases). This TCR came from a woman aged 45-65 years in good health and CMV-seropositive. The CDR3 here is CAWSRGTPAGEKLFF. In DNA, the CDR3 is TGTGCCTGGAGTCGGGGGACCCCAGCCGGAGAAAAACTGTTTTTT.